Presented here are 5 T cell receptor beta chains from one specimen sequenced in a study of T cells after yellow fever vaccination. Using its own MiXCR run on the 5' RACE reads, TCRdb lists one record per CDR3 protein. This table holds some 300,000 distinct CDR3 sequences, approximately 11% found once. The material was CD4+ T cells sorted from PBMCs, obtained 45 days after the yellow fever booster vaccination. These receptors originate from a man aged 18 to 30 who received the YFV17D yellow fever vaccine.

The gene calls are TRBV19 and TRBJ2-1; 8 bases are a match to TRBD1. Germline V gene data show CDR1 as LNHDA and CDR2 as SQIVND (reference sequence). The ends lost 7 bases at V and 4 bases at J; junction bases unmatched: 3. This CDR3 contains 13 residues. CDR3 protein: CASTQGGYNEQFF. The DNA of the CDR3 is TGTGCCAGTACACAGGGGGGATACAATGAGCAGTTCTTC.

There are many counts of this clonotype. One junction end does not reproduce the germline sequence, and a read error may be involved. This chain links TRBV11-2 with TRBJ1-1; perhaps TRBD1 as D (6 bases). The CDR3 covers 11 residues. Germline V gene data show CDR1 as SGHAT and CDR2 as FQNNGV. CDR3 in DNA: TGTGCCAGCACCGGGGACACTCAAGCTTTCTTT. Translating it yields CASTGDTQAFF. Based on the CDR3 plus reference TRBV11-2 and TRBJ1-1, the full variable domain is EAGVAQSPRYKIIEKRQSVAFWCNPISGHATLYWYQQILGQGPKLLIQFQNNGVVDDSQLPKDRFSAERLKGVDSTLKIQPAKLEDSAVYLCASTGDTQAFFGQGTRLTVV.

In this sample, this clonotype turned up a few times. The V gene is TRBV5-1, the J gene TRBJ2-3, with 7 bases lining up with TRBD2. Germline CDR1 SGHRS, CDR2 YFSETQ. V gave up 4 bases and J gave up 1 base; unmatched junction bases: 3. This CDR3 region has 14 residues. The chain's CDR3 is CASSIREGTDTQYF. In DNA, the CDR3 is TGCGCCAGCAGCATCCGGGAGGGCACAGATACGCAGTATTTT. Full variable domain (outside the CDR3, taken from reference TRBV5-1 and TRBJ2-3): KAGVTQTPRYLIKTRGQQVTLSCSPISGHRSVSWYQQTPGQGLQFLFEYFSETQRNKGNFPGRFSGRQFSNSRSEMNVSTLELGDSALYLCASSIREGTDTQYFGPGTRLTVL.

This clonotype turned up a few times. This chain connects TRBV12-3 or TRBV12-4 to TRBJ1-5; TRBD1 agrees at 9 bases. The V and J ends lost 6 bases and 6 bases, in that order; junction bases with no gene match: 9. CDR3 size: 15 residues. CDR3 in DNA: TGTGCCAGCAGCCGACAGGGGGATGCAAGTCAGCCCCAGCATTTT. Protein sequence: CASSRQGDASQPQHF.

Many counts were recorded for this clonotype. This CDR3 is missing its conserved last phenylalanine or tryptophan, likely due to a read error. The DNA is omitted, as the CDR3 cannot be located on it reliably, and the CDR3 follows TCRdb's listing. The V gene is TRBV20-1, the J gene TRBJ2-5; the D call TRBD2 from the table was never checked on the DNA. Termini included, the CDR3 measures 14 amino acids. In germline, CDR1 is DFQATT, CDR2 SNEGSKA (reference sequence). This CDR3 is CSASIGASGGHYLI.